Sequencing of this T cell receptor (beta chain) was carried out in a study of blood T cell repertoires in COVID-19. Study-level background: Acute-phase and convalescent COVID-19 samples originated in the United States, Italy and Spain.

Produced via immunoSEQ multiplex PCR; TCRdb's table is partial and in-frame only. The sample lists approximately 70,000 clones; 87% were seen once. Seattle's cohort entered during active infection and was followed longitudinally. The TCR was taken from a woman aged 45 to 65 with COVID-19, enrolled during active disease. The sample comprised peripheral blood.

The CDR3 DNA is TGTGCCAGTAGTACTAGCGGGAGGGGACCCTACGAGCAGTACTTC. Translating gives CASSTSGRGPYEQYF. V and J are TRBV19 and TRBJ2-7; 12 bases agree with TRBD2. The V gene end was trimmed by 4 bases and the J gene end by 2 bases; junction bases not matched to a gene: 3. The V gene's germline CDR1 is LNHDA and CDR2 SQIVND (reference sequence). This CDR3 contains 15 residues.